The clone carrying this TCR beta chain was found once. What the recovered Cohort 3 donors had was two negative PCRs, clearance, or symptom resolution. The sample originates from a study of blood T cell repertoires in COVID-19. The method was immunoSEQ multiplex PCR; TCRdb's version includes in-frame clones alone and lacks a portion of them. The repertoire consists of approximately 480,000 clones, with around 90% occurring once and the leading ten covering about 0.65%. The germline V gene encodes CDR1 GTSNPN and CDR2 SVGIG (reference sequence). This CDR3 comprises 14 residues. V was cut by 1 base and J by 4 bases, with 11 bases left in between.

The V call is TRBV30, the J call TRBJ1-3; no firm D call. This sequence was found in a woman aged 18-30 years who had recovered from COVID-19. Material: PBMCs or T cells enriched from blood (not recorded which). CDR3 sequence reads: CAWSAAASGNTIYF. The CDR3, as DNA: TGTGCCTGGAGTGCTGCGGCGAGCGGAAACACCATATATTTT.